The rows below give T cell receptor beta chains drawn from one sample of a study of tumor-infiltrating lymphocytes in primary liver carcinoma. MiXCR, run by TCRdb on the multiplex PCR reads, gives a single entry per CDR3 protein. The sample has some 320,000 distinct CDR3 sequences, more than 55% seen once; the top ten hold around 9.5%. The sequenced sample was peripheral blood. The receptors were sampled from a man aged 40-50 years with primary liver carcinoma and hepatitis B virus infection. Each CDR3 is given with its conserved first and last residue. Fields, in order: CDR3 protein, V gene, clone size. Clone size appears in some rows only: once, few, many, or a class for an expanded clone.

cdr3_aa: CASSLAATTDTQYF; v_call: TRBV5-1; clone_size: few
cdr3_aa: CANSQGVAGDNEQFF; v_call: TRBV6-5; clone_size: -
cdr3_aa: CASSLEGLMPNQPQHF; v_call: TRBV7-8; clone_size: -
cdr3_aa: CASSPRDREAGYTF; v_call: TRBV7-3; clone_size: -
cdr3_aa: CASSRLGGPRGANLQETQYF; v_call: TRBV7-8; clone_size: -
cdr3_aa: CASSFAGNTGELFF; v_call: TRBV7-9; clone_size: -
cdr3_aa: CASILGPLADRQYF; v_call: TRBV11-2; clone_size: -
cdr3_aa: CASSARRNRGRGEKLFF; v_call: TRBV10-2; clone_size: -
cdr3_aa: CASTSLAVLSGANVLTF; v_call: TRBV11-2; clone_size: many
cdr3_aa: CASRLGGYSYNEQFF; v_call: TRBV11-1; clone_size: -
cdr3_aa: CASSLGGFRAHMNQPQHF; v_call: TRBV6-2/TRBV6-3; clone_size: -
cdr3_aa: CGSIPGPSGANTGELFF; v_call: TRBV11-1; clone_size: once
cdr3_aa: CASSLSDPNTVELFF; v_call: TRBV5-1; clone_size: -
cdr3_aa: CASSLRQGGDQPQHF; v_call: TRBV12-3/TRBV12-4; clone_size: -
cdr3_aa: CASSLEGSSEQFF; v_call: TRBV7-9; clone_size: few
cdr3_aa: CVSSAARTVEKLFF; v_call: TRBV6-1; clone_size: -
cdr3_aa: CASSFETGTIYEQYF; v_call: TRBV5-5; clone_size: many
cdr3_aa: CASSFVAGGLTDTQYF; v_call: TRBV7-9; clone_size: -
cdr3_aa: CASRWTADTQYF; v_call: TRBV2; clone_size: -
cdr3_aa: CASSHMTSGTSYNEQFF; v_call: TRBV4-1; clone_size: -
cdr3_aa: CASSYGLYGYTF; v_call: TRBV6-6; clone_size: -
cdr3_aa: CASSLADGRETQYF; v_call: TRBV5-1; clone_size: -
cdr3_aa: CASSQNGGHSNQPQHF; v_call: TRBV4-1; clone_size: -
cdr3_aa: CSVTQGARETQYF; v_call: TRBV29-1; clone_size: -
cdr3_aa: CASSRDKGSYNEQFF; v_call: TRBV11-3; clone_size: -
cdr3_aa: CASSSGQGFVYGYTF; v_call: TRBV28; clone_size: -
cdr3_aa: CSVADATDTQYF; v_call: TRBV29-1; clone_size: once
cdr3_aa: CASSLGSRGAYNERFF; v_call: TRBV11-2; clone_size: -
cdr3_aa: CASIPGARSYNSPLHF; v_call: TRBV28; clone_size: -
cdr3_aa: CASSLVRVAGANVLTF; v_call: TRBV5-6; clone_size: few
cdr3_aa: CASTSGTRGGEQFF; v_call: TRBV11-1; clone_size: -
cdr3_aa: CSIILSGANVLTF; v_call: TRBV6-6; clone_size: once
cdr3_aa: CASSPLAGGYNEQFF; v_call: TRBV6-5; clone_size: many
cdr3_aa: CASSLYLSGNTIYF; v_call: TRBV7-8; clone_size: -
cdr3_aa: CASSRQGLAGVNPYNEQFF; v_call: TRBV6-1; clone_size: many
cdr3_aa: CASSVREHSLNEQYF; v_call: TRBV6-1; clone_size: -
cdr3_aa: CASSLGLGNTGELFF; v_call: TRBV5-1; clone_size: -
cdr3_aa: CASRRGGPSYNEQFF; v_call: TRBV6-2/TRBV6-3; clone_size: many
cdr3_aa: CASNSRYGYTF; v_call: TRBV28; clone_size: -
cdr3_aa: CSSSQDHRVGGYTF; v_call: TRBV4-1; clone_size: -
cdr3_aa: CASNPVGVETGELFF; v_call: TRBV6-5; clone_size: -